This T cell receptor beta chain stems from a study of shared clonotypes between healthy human individuals. Assay: immunoSEQ multiplex PCR; the TCRdb copy retains only in-frame clones and omits some. Here the sample spans about 1.5 million clones, around 98% being singletons. This clone appeared once. Germline CDR1 reads MDHEN; CDR2 reads SYDVKM. The CDR3 is 15 residues long. Losses at the gene ends were 6 bases for V and 6 bases for J; bases not matched to a gene: 8. The chain couples TRBV28 to TRBJ1-5; 10 bases are shared with TRBD1. The receptor's source is a man aged 30 to 39 in good health. Sequencing input: naive CD4+ T cells sorted from blood. The subset denotes: CD45RA+ positively selected. CDR3 nucleotides: TGTGCCAGCAGCCTCGGACAGGGGGGTGTTCAGCCCCAGCATTTT. Translated, it gives CASSLGQGGVQPQHF.